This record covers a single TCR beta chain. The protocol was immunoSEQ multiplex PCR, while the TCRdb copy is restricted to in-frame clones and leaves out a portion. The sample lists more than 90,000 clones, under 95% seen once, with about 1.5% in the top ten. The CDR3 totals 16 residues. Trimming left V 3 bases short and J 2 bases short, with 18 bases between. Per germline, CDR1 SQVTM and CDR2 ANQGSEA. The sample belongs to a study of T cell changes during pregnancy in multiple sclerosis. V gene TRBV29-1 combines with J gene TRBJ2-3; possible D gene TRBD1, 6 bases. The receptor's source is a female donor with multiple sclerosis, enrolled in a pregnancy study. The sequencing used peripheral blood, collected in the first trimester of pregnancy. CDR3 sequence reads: CSVDMGAFTATDTQYF. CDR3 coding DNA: TGCAGCGTTGATATGGGGGCGTTCACAGCCACAGATACGCAGTATTTT.